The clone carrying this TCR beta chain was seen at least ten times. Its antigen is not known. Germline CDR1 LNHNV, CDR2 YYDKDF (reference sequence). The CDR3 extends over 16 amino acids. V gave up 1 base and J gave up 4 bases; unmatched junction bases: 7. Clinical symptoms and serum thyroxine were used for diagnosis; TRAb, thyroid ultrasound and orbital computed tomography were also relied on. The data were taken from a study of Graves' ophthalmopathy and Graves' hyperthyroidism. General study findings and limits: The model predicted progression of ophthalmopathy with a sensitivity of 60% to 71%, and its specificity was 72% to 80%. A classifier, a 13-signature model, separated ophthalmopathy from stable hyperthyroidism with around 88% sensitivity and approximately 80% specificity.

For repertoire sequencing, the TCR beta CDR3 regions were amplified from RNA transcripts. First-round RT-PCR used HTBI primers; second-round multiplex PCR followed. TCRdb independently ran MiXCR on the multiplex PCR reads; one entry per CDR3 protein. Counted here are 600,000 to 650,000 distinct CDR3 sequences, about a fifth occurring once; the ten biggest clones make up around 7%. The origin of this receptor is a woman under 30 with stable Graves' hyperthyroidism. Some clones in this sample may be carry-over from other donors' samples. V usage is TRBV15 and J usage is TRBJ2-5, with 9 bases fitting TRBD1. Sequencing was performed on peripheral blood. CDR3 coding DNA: TGTGCCACCAGCAGAGCCCGGGACAGGGTGGGAGAGACCCAGTACTTC. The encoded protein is CATSRARDRVGETQYF.